This T cell receptor (beta chain) was identified during a study of T cells in Graves' hyperthyroidism and ophthalmopathy (dated by TCRdb to the late 2010s). Study-wide context: Peripheral blood samples were taken at initial diagnosis, before any treatment was given. TCR V-J signatures able to tell the groups apart were searched for in a discovery cohort of more than 90 patients, of whom 40 to 45 had Graves' ophthalmopathy and 55 to 60 had stable Graves' hyperthyroidism. Prospective prediction of ophthalmopathy was tested in an independent validation cohort consisting of some 18 hyperthyroidism patients and around 16 patients who later progressed to ophthalmopathy. For training and testing, the 100 or so patients in the discovery cohort were randomly divided in a 7:3 ratio. Thyroid tissue and blood T-cell repertoires from more than five Graves' hyperthyroidism patients were also compared in the study. Following sampling, methimazole starting at 30 mg daily was given to hyperthyroidism patients, and high-dose intravenous methylprednisolone was given to ophthalmopathy patients. TCR Vbeta CDR3 sequencing of some 140 peripheral blood samples (approximately 44 ophthalmopathy, around 80 hyperthyroidism and roughly 17 progressor patients) is reported in the paper.

Graves' hyperthyroidism was defined as stable when no progression to ophthalmopathy occurred over 18 months of follow-up. Hyperthyroidism patients were newly diagnosed, had a disease duration of under 2 months, and were aged 18 to 65 years. The study excluded patients with uncontrolled infections, other autoimmune diseases, pregnancy or lactation. Diagnoses were established on the basis of clinical symptoms, serum thyroxine and TRAb, thyroid ultrasound, and orbital computed tomography. PBMCs were separated from about 10 ml of fresh peripheral blood using Ficoll-Paque density gradient centrifugation. Trizol reagent was used to extract total RNA, and RNA quality was then checked on an Agilent 2100 Bioanalyzer. There are a few counts of this clonotype. Its recognized antigen is unknown. Base-call qualities are not available, and no considerably larger clone is one nucleotide away. The germline ends are 12 bases apart after V is trimmed by 3 bases and J by 4 bases. From its cysteine to its phenylalanine, the CDR3 spans 14 amino acids. Solely the CDR3 DNA is kept, with 42 bases framed from the first base. Based on the germline V gene, the CDR1 and CDR2 sequences are MNHNS and SASEGT.

The TCR beta CDR3 regions were amplified from the RNA transcripts. A first-round RT-PCR of the TCR CDR3 used the HTBI primer set with the Qiagen OneStep RT-PCR kit. The libraries were constructed in a second round of multiplex PCR and then size-selected and purified. Paired-end sequencing of the libraries was performed with 100 bp reads on an Illumina HiSeq2000. Regarding the original processing steps: SOAPnuke was used to process the raw data, removing reads that contained adapters or uncalled bases, had a mean Phred below 15, or lacked an exact match to the constant primer or identifier. COPE v1.2.5 was used to merge the high-quality paired reads, and each unique nucleotide sequence was defined as a clonotype. MiTCR v1.1 was used to align the clonotypes against IMGT TRBV, TRBD and TRBJ reference segments. Only V-J combinations with frequency above 0.0001, covering 99% to 99.2% of repertoires, were analysed. A TCS score was defined as the ratio between F50 (clonal expansion) and ExV (chaos), using BLOSUM62-based TCRdist between CDR3 peptides within each V-J. Welch's t-statistics and random forest reduced 450 to 600 V-J features to 13, which were used in a naive Bayes classifier (R e1071). Through fastp at Q25 and MiXCR, TCRdb rebuilt clones from the public reads, retaining in-frame beta chains. A single entry per CDR3 protein holds the most common genes and DNA from its merged rows. It is TCRdb's table, rather than the study itself, that gives the V and J calls and clone size. The sample contains more than 300,000 distinct CDR3 sequences, over 11% of them found a single time. 20% to 25% of the sample rests with the top ten.

Results the study describes overall, beyond this receptor: Ophthalmopathy was separated from stable hyperthyroidism by a 13 V-J signature model, with over 85% sensitivity and about 81% specificity obtained in cross-validation and 80%/75% obtained in testing. Blood samples also contained most of the expanded thyroid clonotypes (frequency above 0.001), which suggests that blood repertoires may reflect thyroid immune responses. In validation, progression to ophthalmopathy was predicted by the model with around 70% sensitivity and about 72% specificity, a median of about 6 months before onset. Sample size was not statistically predetermined, and investigators were not blinded to group allocation.

Sequenced material: blood. The TCR sequence derives from a woman in her 30s with Graves' hyperthyroidism. Rearrangement joined TRBV6-1 to TRBJ1-1; no confident D gene assignment can be made. CDR3 loop: CASSDSPLSTEAFF. In nucleotides, the sequence is TGTGCCAGCAGTGATAGTCCGCTGAGCACTGAAGCTTTCTTT.